One and the same sample provided the 28 T cell receptor beta chains below, sequenced in a study of T-cell memory formation after mild COVID-19. TCRdb recomputed calls from the 5' RACE reads with MiXCR, one row per CDR3 protein. The top ten clones hold around 20% of a sample with 350,000 or so distinct CDR3 sequences, 20% to 25% of them seen once. Specimen: PBMCs or a T cell subset sorted from them (not recorded which). All receptors come from a young man who had mild COVID-19 (a few samples of this study predate the infection). Cell type and time point are not known.

The rearrangement joins TRBV6-2 or TRBV6-3 to TRBJ2-3; D may be TRBD2 (6 bases). Germline V gene data show CDR1 as MNHEY and CDR2 as SVGEGT. The CDR3 runs to 14 residues. V was pared by 4 bases and J by 1 base, with 9 bases between. CDR3 DNA: TGTGCCAGCAGTTCCCGACTAGGCACAGATACGCAGTATTTT. It is translated as CASSSRLGTDTQYF.

A few counts support this clonotype. V usage is TRBV9 and J usage is TRBJ2-2; D is unclear. There are 13 residues in the CDR3. Trimming removed 2 bases from V and 4 bases from J, with 6 bases in between. From germline, CDR1 is SGDLS and CDR2 YYNGEE. The CDR3 is CASSVRITGELFF. In DNA form, the CDR3 reads TGTGCCAGCAGCGTCAGAATCACCGGGGAGCTGTTTTTT. The complete variable domain, with remaining parts taken from reference TRBV9 and TRBJ2-2, reads DSGVTQTPKHLITATGQRVTLRCSPRSGDLSVYWYQQSLDQGLQFLIQYYNGEERAKGNILERFSAQQFPDLHSELNLSSLELGDSALYFCASSVRITGELFFGEGSRLTVL.

The chain employs TRBV5-1 and TRBJ2-1, with TRBD1 as a possible D gene (6 bases). Germline-derived CDR1 and CDR2 are SGHRS and YFSETQ. The CDR3 spans 14 residues. V lost 2 bases to trimming and J lost 6 bases, with 12 bases between them. CDR3 coding DNA: TGCGCCAGCAGCTTTGGACAGAGTACCAATGAGCAGTTCTTC. This translates into CASSFGQSTNEQFF.

The chain couples TRBV20-1 to TRBJ2-7; tentatively, D is TRBD2 (6 bases). CDR1 and CDR2 (germline): DFQATT, SNEGSKA (reference sequence). The V and J ends lost 3 bases and 3 bases respectively, with 9 bases between them. The length of the CDR3 is 12 residues. The CDR3 DNA sequence: TGCAGTGCTAGGTCGGGAGACTACGAGCAGTACTTC. Its protein product is CSARSGDYEQYF.

J is TRBJ2-4 and V is TRBV5-1; 7 bases line up with TRBD1. With V trimmed by 3 bases and J by 4 bases, 7 bases remained unmatched. The CDR3 extends over 15 amino acids. Germline V gene data show CDR1 as SGHRS and CDR2 as YFSETQ. The chain's CDR3 is CASSSGQRVKNIQYF. The DNA of the CDR3 is TGCGCCAGCAGCTCGGGACAGAGAGTTAAAAACATTCAGTACTTC.

The chain joins TRBV20-1 to TRBJ1-2; 9 positions agree with TRBD1. This CDR3 contains 15 residues. Germline CDR1 reads DFQATT; CDR2 reads SNEGSKA (reference sequence). J lost 3 bases, V lost 6 bases, and 11 bases had no gene match. This CDR3 reads CSAPFPGQGHYGYTF. CDR3 bases: TGCAGTGCCCCTTTCCCGGGACAGGGACACTATGGCTACACCTTC.

The genes are TRBV5-5 and TRBJ1-1; D gene unclear. Deletions cut 2 bases from V and 3 bases from J, with 8 bases between. CDR3 length: 13 residues. Per germline, CDR1 SGHKS and CDR2 YYEKEE (reference sequence). The DNA for the CDR3 is TGTGCCAGCAGCTTAAACGGCTACACTGAAGCTTTCTTT. This codes for CASSLNGYTEAFF.

This clonotype was seen ten or more times. The CDR3 sequence: CASSQEYSGQETQYF. CDR3 nucleotides: TGCGCCAGCAGCCAAGAATATTCCGGACAAGAGACCCAGTACTTC. This chain joins TRBV4-1 and TRBJ2-5; D not certain. Germline CDR1 MGHRA, CDR2 YSYEKL. Trimming cost V 0 bases and J 2 bases, with 10 bases left between them. The CDR3 length is 15 residues.

At least ten counts were recorded for this clonotype. V is TRBV15 and J is TRBJ1-1, with TRBD1 matching over 9 bases. From germline, CDR1 is LNHNV and CDR2 YYDKDF (reference sequence). This CDR3 region has 14 residues. Trimming at V came to 4 bases and at J to 10 bases, leaving 10 bases not matched to a gene. The CDR3 is CATSTGQGIWRAFF. CDR3 sequence (DNA): TGTGCCACCAGCACCGGACAGGGGATCTGGCGAGCTTTCTTT.

This clonotype appeared a few times. The V and J genes are TRBV4-1 and TRBJ2-1; D unclear. The germline V gene encodes CDR1 MGHRA and CDR2 YSYEKL. The germline V and J ends were trimmed by 4 bases and 8 bases, with 21 bases remaining between them. The CDR3 loop spans 16 amino acids. CDR3: CASSPPLLVSPDEQFF. CDR3 bases: TGCGCCAGCAGCCCCCCCCTGCTGGTTAGCCCGGATGAGCAGTTCTTC.

This clonotype was picked up a small number of times. The chain joins TRBV18 to TRBJ1-6; TRBD1 might be the D (5 bases). CDR3 length: 15 amino acids. Trimming stripped 1 base from V and 7 bases from J, with 11 bases between. Per the germline V gene, CDR1 is KGHSH and CDR2 is LQKENI. This CDR3 reads CASSPQGPGNSPLHF. The CDR3 nucleotides read TGTGCCAGCTCACCACAGGGGCCTGGGAATTCACCCCTCCACTTT. The full variable domain, its missing parts supplied by reference TRBV18 and TRBJ1-6, is NAGVMQNPRHLVRRRGQEARLRCSPMKGHSHVYWYRQLPEEGLKFMVYLQKENIIDESGMPKERFSAEFPKEGPSILRIQQVVRGDSAAYFCASSPQGPGNSPLHFGNGTRLTVT.

The sample holds a few counts of this clonotype. This CDR3 is CASSFGTIINEKLFF. The CDR3 bases are TGTGCCAGCAGCTTCGGAACGATAATTAATGAAAAACTGTTTTTT. V usage is TRBV7-9 and J usage is TRBJ1-4, with D uncertain. The CDR3 totals 15 residues. CDR1 and CDR2 from the germline V gene are SEHNR and FQNEAQ (reference sequence). V was pared by 3 bases and J by 4 bases, with 12 bases between. Supplemented by reference TRBV7-9 and TRBJ1-4, the full variable domain reads DTGVSQNPRHKITKRGQNVTFRCDPISEHNRLYWYRQTLGQGPEFLTYFQNEAQLEKSRLLSDRFSAERPKGSFSTLEIQRTEQGDSAMYLCASSFGTIINEKLFFGSGTQLSVL.

This clonotype was picked up a small number of times. The chain employs TRBV7-2 and TRBJ2-3; the match to TRBD2 covers 11 bases. Per germline, CDR1 SGHTA and CDR2 FQGNSA. The junction had 7 bases not matched to a gene; V was cut back by 2 bases and J by 3 bases. This CDR3 is built from 17 residues. The CDR3 reads CASSLKGASGGTDTQYF. CDR3 nucleotides: TGTGCCAGCAGCTTAAAGGGGGCTAGCGGGGGGACAGATACGCAGTATTTT. The full variable domain, in which reference TRBV7-2 and TRBJ2-3 provide the parts outside the CDR3, is GAGVSQSPSNKVTEKGKDVELRCDPISGHTALYWYRQSLGQGLEFLIYFQGNSAPDKSGLPSDRFSAERTGGSVSTLTIQRTQQEDSAVYLCASSLKGASGGTDTQYFGPGTRLTVL.

The chain recombines TRBV3-1 with TRBJ2-7, with D uncertain. This CDR3 region has 14 residues. The germline CDR1 and CDR2 sequences are LGHDT and YNNKEL (reference sequence). Trimming cost V 0 bases and J 2 bases, with 8 bases left between them. CDR3 sequence: CASSQDIRPYEQYF. For the CDR3, the DNA is TGTGCCAGCAGCCAAGATATTAGGCCCTACGAGCAGTACTTC.

This sequence joins TRBV20-1 and TRBJ1-1; D is unresolved. The germline V and J ends were trimmed by 5 bases and 4 bases, with 11 bases remaining between them. The CDR3 is 12 amino acids. Looked up from germline, CDR1 is DFQATT and CDR2 is SNEGSKA (reference sequence). For the CDR3, the DNA is TGCAGTGCTGACTCCCTGGGCACTGAAGCTTTCTTT. This gives the protein CSADSLGTEAFF.

This chain connects TRBV4-2 to TRBJ2-1; D assignment may be TRBD1 or TRBD2 (6 bases each). This CDR3 comprises 20 residues. Germline V gene lookup returns CDR1 LGHNA and CDR2 YNFKEQ. V gave up 0 bases and J gave up 0 bases, with 21 bases separating them. This CDR3 reads CASSQEIRTAMTSSYNEQFF. The CDR3, as DNA: TGTGCCAGCAGCCAAGAGATAAGGACAGCTATGACTAGCTCCTACAATGAGCAGTTCTTC.

This clonotype was recorded a few times. The chain uses TRBV4-3 and TRBJ2-3, with 12 positions matching TRBD2. This CDR3 region has 19 residues. Germline CDR1 is LGHNA and CDR2 is YSLEER. Trimming took 4 bases from V and 0 from J; bases not matched to a gene: 11. The DNA for the CDR3 is TGCGCCAGCAGCCTCGGACTAGCGGGGAGTATGACTAGCACAGATACGCAGTATTTT. This translates into CASSLGLAGSMTSTDTQYF.

The genes are TRBV3-1 and TRBJ2-5; D not certain. Germline CDR1 and CDR2: LGHDT and YNNKEL (reference sequence). The CDR3 is 11 residues long. The V and J ends lost 5 bases and 7 bases respectively, with 8 bases between them. The chain's CDR3 is CASSTAWTQYF. CDR3 DNA sequence: TGTGCCAGCAGCACCGCGTGGACCCAGTACTTC.

The chain uses TRBV11-2 and TRBJ2-1, with D hard to call. CDR1 and CDR2 (germline): SGHAT, FQNNGV. Trimming removed 4 bases at V and 7 bases at J, with 5 bases between. The CDR3 extends over 11 amino acids. CDR3 loop: CASSWENEQFF. CDR3 DNA sequence: TGTGCCAGCAGCTGGGAAAATGAGCAGTTCTTC.

This rearrangement joins TRBV5-4 to TRBJ2-7; no definite D call. CDR3 length: 13 amino acids. Between the trimmed V and J ends, which lost 0 bases and 3 bases, there was a span of 7 bases. Germline CDR1 reads SGHNT; CDR2 reads YYREEE (reference sequence). The CDR3 bases are TGTGCCAGCAGCTTGGGGCCAGACTACGAGCAGTACGTC. The encoded protein is CASSLGPDYEQYV.

There are a few counts of this clonotype. The rearrangement joins TRBV2 to TRBJ2-4; weak D call: TRBD1 (6 bases). The CDR3 covers 14 residues. The V gene's germline CDR1 is SNHLY and CDR2 FYNNEI. Trimming shortened V by 6 bases and J by 9 bases, and 18 bases separated the two germline ends. CDR3 amino acids: CASRLTGVFSIQYF. CDR3 nucleotides: TGTGCCAGCAGGCTGACAGGAGTATTTAGCATTCAGTACTTC. The full variable domain, in which reference TRBV2 and TRBJ2-4 provide the parts outside the CDR3, is EPEVTQTPSHQVTQMGQEVILRCVPISNHLYFYWYRQILGQKVEFLVSFYNNEISEKSEIFDDQFSVERPDGSNFTLKIRSTKLEDSAMYFCASRLTGVFSIQYFGAGTRLSVL.

The chain is built from TRBV7-9 and TRBJ1-6; no clear D. Deletions cut 3 bases from V and 3 bases from J, with 6 bases between. The germline V gene encodes CDR1 SEHNR and CDR2 FQNEAQ (reference sequence). The CDR3 is 14 residues long. CDR3 residues: CASSFGDYNSPLHF. The CDR3 DNA is TGTGCCAGCAGCTTCGGGGACTATAATTCACCCCTCCACTTT.

J is TRBJ2-4 and V is TRBV20-1; the D gene could be TRBD1 or TRBD2 (6 bases each). This CDR3 spans 15 amino acids. Germline V lookup: CDR1 DFQATT, CDR2 SNEGSKA (reference sequence). The V gene lost 4 bases and the J gene lost 1 base, with 14 bases spanning the gap. Here the CDR3 DNA reads TGCAGTGCTAAGTATCCGGGGGCGGCCAAAAACATTCAGTACTTC. Protein sequence: CSAKYPGAAKNIQYF.

A few counts support this clonotype. The rearrangement uses TRBV5-1 and TRBJ1-1, with a weak D call TRBD1 (5 bases). Germline V gene sequence: CDR1 SGHRS, CDR2 YFSETQ. The CDR3 covers 13 residues. Trimming took 0 bases from V and 7 from J, leaving 10 bases between them. DNA of the CDR3: TGCGCCAGCAGCTTGGAATTGGGGCGTGAAGCTTTCTTT. It is translated as CASSLELGREAFF.

The chain links TRBV6-2 or TRBV6-3 to TRBJ2-5; 7 bases are a match to TRBD1. Trimming at V came to 6 bases and at J to 4 bases, leaving 5 bases not matched to a gene. This CDR3 has 13 residues. CDR1 is MNHEY, CDR2 SVGEGT, per germline. CDR3 nucleotides: TGTGCCAGCAGCGACAGGGTAACAGAGACCCAGTACTTC. Translating gives CASSDRVTETQYF.

V gene TRBV24-1 combines with J gene TRBJ2-2; TRBD2 aligns across 8 bases. J gave up 7 bases and V 4 bases, and 19 bases lay outside the gene matches. CDR3 length equals 19 residues. CDR1 is KGHDR and CDR2 is SFDVKD in the germline V gene. The CDR3 nucleotides are TGTGCCACCAGTGAGTCAGAACTAGCGGACCCGGTATATGGCGGGGAGCTGTTTTTT. Its translation is CATSESELADPVYGGELFF.

This chain joins TRBV11-3 and TRBJ2-3, with a possible D match to TRBD1 (6 bases). V lost 4 bases and J 4 bases, leaving 15 bases between the germline ends. The CDR3 loop spans 15 amino acids. Germline V gene data show CDR1 as SGHNT and CDR2 as YENEEA. Here the CDR3 DNA reads TGTGCCAGCAGCTCCAACGACAGGAACCCAGATACGCAGTATTTT. It translates to CASSSNDRNPDTQYF.

This clonotype was recorded many times. The gene calls are TRBV7-9 and TRBJ1-3, with D uncertain. CDR1 is SEHNR and CDR2 is FQNEAQ in the germline V gene (reference sequence). The CDR3 totals 13 residues. Trimming took off 1 base at V and 4 bases at J, with 5 bases between the two ends. CDR3 sequence: CASSLGHGNTIYF. The CDR3 region has the DNA TGTGCCAGCAGCTTAGGACACGGAAACACCATATATTTT.